This record looks at one T cell receptor beta chain sequence and its context. Its specificity is not known. These data belong to a study of cytomegalovirus exposure and HLA in healthy donors. Study-level findings and limits: Reported results showed that the classifier diagnosed cytomegalovirus status with high specificity and sensitivity. Rare TCR sequences predominated, though certain public TCRs were found in many donors. Among the CMV-associated chains, a few were confirmed in vitro as specific for CMV antigens.

The CDR3 loop spans 17 amino acids. Germline CDR1 KGHSH, CDR2 LQKENI. V was clipped by 0 bases and J by 0 bases, with 14 bases between them. TCRdb keeps only in-frame clones here, not all; method: immunoSEQ multiplex PCR. The sample contains about 110,000 clones, around 87% of which appear only once. The sequence came from a woman aged 25 to 39 in good health and CMV-seropositive. The chain employs TRBV18 and TRBJ1-1, with D tentatively TRBD1 (6 bases). The sequenced sample was PBMCs. The CDR3 here is CASSPPFRGGMNTEAFF. In DNA form, the CDR3 reads TGTGCCAGCTCACCACCCTTCCGGGGGGGCATGAACACTGAAGCTTTCTTT.